Listed below are T cell receptor beta chains from one sample, sequenced in a study of somatic reversion in DOCK8 deficiency. TCRdb passed the multiplex PCR reads through MiXCR, listing each CDR3 protein once. The sample includes more than 2,000 distinct CDR3 sequences, around a quarter of them seen just once. Sequencing was done on a sample of peripheral blood. The source of these receptors is a human donor in good health. CDR3s include the opening cysteine and the closing phenylalanine or tryptophan. The D gene is left open where the match is weak. Rows give clone size only sometimes, using once, few, many, or a class for an expanded clone.

j_gene | abundance | d_gene | v_gene | CDR3nt | CDR3aa
TRBJ2-1 | large | NA | TRBV19 | TGTGCCAGTAGTATAGGGGCAGGTTTCTACAATGAGCAGTTCTTC | CASSIGAGFYNEQFF
TRBJ1-1 | large | TRBD1 | TRBV19 | TGTGCCAGTAGTATCCAGGGGGCGAACACTGAAGCTTTCTTT | CASSIQGANTEAFF
TRBJ1-5 | NA | NA | TRBV19 | TGTGCCAGTACTCAACAGGGCTTAGCAAATCAGCCCCAGCATTTT | CASTQQGLANQPQHF
TRBJ2-7 | medium-sized | TRBD1 | TRBV7-9 | TGTGCCAGCAGCCCCGGGGACAGGATGGTCTACGAGCAGTACTTC | CASSPGDRMVYEQYF
TRBJ1-1 | few | TRBD1 | TRBV3-1 | TGTGCCAGCAGCCCCACGACAGGGACCACTGAAGCTTTCTTT | CASSPTTGTTEAFF
TRBJ1-1 | medium-sized | NA | TRBV7-2 | TGTGCCAGCAGCTTGTTTTTGGGCCCGGGGAACACTGAAGCTTTCTTT | CASSLFLGPGNTEAFF
TRBJ2-7 | NA | NA | TRBV5-4 | TGTGCCAGCAGCTATGACAGCTCCTACGAGCAGTACTTC | CASSYDSSYEQYF
TRBJ1-5 | medium-sized | TRBD1 | TRBV19 | TGTGCCAGTAGTACCGGAACAGGGGGTCAGCCCCAGCATTTT | CASSTGTGGQPQHF
TRBJ1-2 | few | NA | TRBV5-4 | TGTGCCAGCAGCCCCTCCCACTGGAACTATGGCTACACCTTC | CASSPSHWNYGYTF
TRBJ2-7 | NA | TRBD2 | TRBV4-2 | TGTGCCAGCAGCCAAACATCTACTAGCGGTTCCTACGAGCAGTACTTC | CASSQTSTSGSYEQYF
TRBJ2-7 | NA | TRBD2 | TRBV20-1 | TGCAGTGCTAGCCCCGCTAGCGGAGCACATTACGAGCAGTACTTC | CSASPASGAHYEQYF
TRBJ1-1 | large | NA | TRBV19 | TGTGCCAGTAGTATGGACCGAATGAACACTGAAGCTTTCTTT | CASSMDRMNTEAFF
TRBJ1-1 | medium-sized | NA | TRBV7-9 | TGTGCCAGCAGCTTATATGGTAACACTGAAGCTTTCTTT | CASSLYGNTEAFF
TRBJ2-7 | NA | NA | TRBV2 | TGTGCCAGAGGGGCGGAGAGCTCCTACGAGCAGTACTTC | CARGAESSYEQYF